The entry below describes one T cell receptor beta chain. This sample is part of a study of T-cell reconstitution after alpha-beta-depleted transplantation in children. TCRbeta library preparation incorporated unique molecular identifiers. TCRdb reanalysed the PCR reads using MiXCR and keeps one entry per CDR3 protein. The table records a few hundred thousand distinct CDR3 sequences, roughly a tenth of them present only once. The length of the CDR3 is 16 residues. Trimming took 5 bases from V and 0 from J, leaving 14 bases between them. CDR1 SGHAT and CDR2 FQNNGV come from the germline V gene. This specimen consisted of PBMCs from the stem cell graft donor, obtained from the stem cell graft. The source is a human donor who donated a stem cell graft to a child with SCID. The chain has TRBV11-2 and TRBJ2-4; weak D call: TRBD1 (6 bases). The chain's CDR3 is CASSPTGLGAKNIQYF. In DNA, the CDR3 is TGTGCCAGCAGCCCCACAGGGCTAGGAGCCAAAAACATTCAGTACTTC.